This T cell receptor (beta chain) was captured by sequencing in a study of Graves' ophthalmopathy and Graves' hyperthyroidism. Scientists amplified the TCR beta CDR3 regions from RNA transcripts. The authors performed first-round RT-PCR with HTBI primers and then a second-round multiplex PCR. TCRdb recomputed calls from the multiplex PCR reads with MiXCR, one row per CDR3 protein. This sample yields about 220,000 distinct CDR3 sequences, of which 20% to 25% are seen a single time; roughly 44% belongs to the top ten. Study-wide results and limits: Separation of ophthalmopathy from stable hyperthyroidism was achieved by a 13-signature model, at 85% to 90% sensitivity and 81.08% specificity. Blood shared most expanded thyroid clonotypes above 0.001 frequency.

Exclusion applied to patients with other autoimmune diseases, uncontrolled infections, pregnancy or lactation. Trimming removed 4 bases from V and 4 bases from J, with 14 bases in between. The germline CDR1 and CDR2 sequences are SQVTM and ANQGSEA. The CDR3 has 13 residues. This clonotype was recorded at least ten times. Its specificity is unknown. Sequencing used peripheral blood. The chain has TRBV29-1 and TRBJ2-7, with a tentative D call TRBD1 (5 bases). The TCR originated in a woman aged 50 to 65 with Graves' ophthalmopathy. CDR3 in DNA: TGCAGCGTTGTCCAGGGCGGAAGGTACGAGCAGTACTTC. Encoded protein: CSVVQGGRYEQYF.